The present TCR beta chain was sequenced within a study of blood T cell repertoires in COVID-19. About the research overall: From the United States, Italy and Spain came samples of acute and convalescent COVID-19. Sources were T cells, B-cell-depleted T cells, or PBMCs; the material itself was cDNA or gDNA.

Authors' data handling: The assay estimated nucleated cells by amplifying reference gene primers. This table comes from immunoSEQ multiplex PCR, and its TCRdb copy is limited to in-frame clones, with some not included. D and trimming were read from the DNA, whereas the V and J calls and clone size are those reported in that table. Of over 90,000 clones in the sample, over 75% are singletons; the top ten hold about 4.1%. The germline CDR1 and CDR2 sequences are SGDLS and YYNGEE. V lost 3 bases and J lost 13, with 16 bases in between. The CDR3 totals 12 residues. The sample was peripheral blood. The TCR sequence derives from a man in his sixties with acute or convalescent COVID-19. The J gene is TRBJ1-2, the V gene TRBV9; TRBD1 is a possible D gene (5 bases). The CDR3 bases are TGTGCCAGCAGCGACGACAGTTTAATAAGCACCTTC. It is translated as CASSDDSLISTF.